Each of the 22 T cell receptor beta chains below was sequenced from the same sample in a study of technical replicates of blood from a few donors. Libraries were prepared by immunoSEQ multiplex PCR; TCRdb keeps only in-frame clonotypes and omits some of them. The data show 74,000 or so clones, about nine tenths seen once. Sequenced sample: T cells isolated from PBMCs. These receptor sequences come from a human donor in good health.

This rearrangement joins TRBV7-2 to TRBJ2-5; 7 bases map to TRBD1. The V gene end was trimmed by 5 bases and the J gene end by 2 bases; junction bases not matched to a gene: 5. CDR1 is SGHTA, CDR2 FQGNSA, per germline. CDR3 length: 14 amino acids. The CDR3 reads CASSATGAQETQYF. The CDR3 DNA sequence: TGTGCCAGCAGCGCTACAGGGGCTCAAGAGACCCAGTACTTC. Supplemented by reference TRBV7-2 and TRBJ2-5, the full variable domain reads GAGVSQSPSNKVTEKGKDVELRCDPISGHTALYWYRQSLGQGLEFLIYFQGNSAPDKSGLPSDRFSAERTGGSVSTLTIQRTQQEDSAVYLCASSATGAQETQYFGPGTRLLVL.

This chain links TRBV4-1 with TRBJ2-2; 11 nucleotides align to TRBD2. The germline V gene encodes CDR1 MGHRA and CDR2 YSYEKL. The CDR3 contains 18 residues. Trimming at V came to 0 bases and at J to 6 bases, leaving 9 bases not matched to a gene. For the CDR3, the DNA is TGCGCCAGCAGCCAAGATTTCCTAGCGGGAGGAAGGGCCGGGGAGCTGTTTTTT. Protein: CASSQDFLAGGRAGELFF.

The chain has TRBV27 and TRBJ2-7; possible D gene TRBD2, 5 bases. The germline V and J ends were trimmed by 3 bases and 1 base, with 7 bases remaining between them. The CDR3 totals 13 residues. The germline V gene encodes CDR1 MNHEY and CDR2 SMNVEV (reference sequence). As DNA, the CDR3 is TGTGCCAGCAGTTTCTCGGGATCCTACGAGCAGTACTTC. It encodes CASSFSGSYEQYF.

The chain couples TRBV5-5 to TRBJ1-1; D may be TRBD1 (6 bases). V was cut by 4 bases and J by 0 bases, with 16 bases left in between. This CDR3 contains 16 residues. The germline gives CDR1 SGHKS, CDR2 YYEKEE (reference sequence). In DNA, the CDR3 is TGTGCCAGCAGCCTATCAGGGACAATCTTGAACACTGAAGCTTTCTTT. Encoded protein: CASSLSGTILNTEAFF.

The chain carries TRBV6-6 and TRBJ1-3, with D possibly being TRBD1 (6 bases). Trimming took 0 bases from V and 1 from J, leaving 7 bases between them. The CDR3 length is 15 residues. Germline CDR1 MNHNY, CDR2 SVGAGI (reference sequence). DNA of the CDR3: TGTGCCAGCAGTTACTCGACAGGTTCTGGAAACACCATATATTTT. This sequence encodes CASSYSTGSGNTIYF.

The chain carries TRBV5-1 and TRBJ2-3; 7 positions agree with TRBD2. Germline-derived CDR1 and CDR2 are SGHRS and YFSETQ. The CDR3 runs 16 residues. Germline trimming cut 6 bases from V and 2 bases from J; bases unmatched to any gene: 12. The CDR3 DNA sequence: TGCGCCAGCAACCTTTTCACGGGAGGAGCCACAGATACGCAGTATTTT. Translating gives CASNLFTGGATDTQYF.

The chain uses TRBV15 and TRBJ2-1; a weak D match, TRBD1 (6 bases). The germline CDR1 and CDR2 sequences are LNHNV and YYDKDF (reference sequence). The CDR3 is made up of 14 amino acids. The V end was cut by 4 bases, the J end by 5 bases, with 12 bases between. CDR3 protein: CATSIGQSHNEQFF. The DNA of the CDR3 is TGTGCCACCAGCATAGGACAGAGCCACAATGAGCAGTTCTTC.

V is TRBV5-1 and J is TRBJ2-1; 10 positions match TRBD2. The CDR3 loop spans 17 amino acids. Unmatched junction bases numbered 11, after V lost 2 bases and J lost 6 bases. CDR1 SGHRS and CDR2 YFSETQ come from the germline V gene. CDR3 region: CASSLVAGGPQSNEQFF. DNA of the CDR3: TGCGCCAGCAGCTTAGTAGCGGGAGGCCCGCAATCCAATGAGCAGTTCTTC.

This clone was counted a single time. The V gene is TRBV5-4, the J gene TRBJ1-2; D may be TRBD1 (5 bases). Germline V lookup: CDR1 SGHNT, CDR2 YYREEE (reference sequence). The CDR3 contains 12 residues. V lost 4 bases and J lost 8, with 12 bases in between. Written as DNA, the CDR3 is TGTGCCAGCAGCCCCTCCCAGGGAGGCTACACCTTC. It specifies CASSPSQGGYTF.

This chain links TRBV9 with TRBJ2-1, with 11 bases lining up with TRBD2. The germline CDR1 and CDR2 sequences are SGDLS and YYNGEE. The CDR3 has 17 residues. V was pared by 2 bases and J by 4 bases, with 8 bases of the junction left unmatched. The CDR3 bases are TGTGCCAGCAGCGTGGAATCCGGGACTAGCGGTTACAATGAGCAGTTCTTC. Amino acids: CASSVESGTSGYNEQFF.

This chain links TRBV10-3 with TRBJ2-3, with D possibly matching TRBD2 (5 bases). Trimming left V 6 bases short and J 6 bases short, with 10 bases between. This CDR3 spans 12 amino acids. The germline CDR1 and CDR2 sequences are ENHRY and SYGVKD. CDR3 in amino acids: CAIRLGSDTQYF. The CDR3 DNA follows: TGTGCCATCAGACTAGGGTCGGATACGCAGTATTTT.

The chain links TRBV4-1 to TRBJ1-1; D not certain. The V end was cut by 0 bases, the J end by 4 bases, with 12 bases between. The CDR3 extends over 15 amino acids. The germline CDR1 and CDR2 sequences are MGHRA and YSYEKL. The CDR3 region is CASSQDPGRTTEAFF. The CDR3 region has the DNA TGCGCCAGCAGCCAAGATCCAGGCAGAACCACTGAAGCTTTCTTT.

This rearrangement joins TRBV25-1 to TRBJ2-5; 9 nucleotides align to TRBD1. Unmatched junction bases numbered 3, after V lost 1 base and J lost 3 bases. Germline assignment: CDR1 MGHDK and CDR2 SYGVNS. The CDR3 sequence is 15 residues long. The CDR3 nucleotides are TGTGCCAGCAGTGAATGGGGGACAGGGAAAGAGACCCAGTACTTC. It yields the protein CASSEWGTGKETQYF. Filled out from reference TRBV25-1 and TRBJ2-5, the complete variable domain reads EADIYQTPRYLVIGTGKKITLECSQTMGHDKMYWYQQDPGMELHLIHYSYGVNSTEKGDLSSESTVSRIRTEHFPLTLESARPSHTSQYLCASSEWGTGKETQYFGPGTRLLVL.

This clone appeared a few times. The chain has TRBV4-3 and TRBJ2-2; 14 bases align to TRBD2. Germline lookup yields CDR1 LGHNA and CDR2 YSLEER. V lost 4 bases to trimming and J lost 0 bases; unmatched junction nucleotides: 4. The CDR3 is 18 amino acids. The DNA of the CDR3 is TGCGCCAGCAGCCGCCCGGGACTAGCGGGAGCGAACACCGGGGAGCTGTTTTTT. Translating it yields CASSRPGLAGANTGELFF.

The CDR3 protein is CASSLDRGLGYTF. CDR3 sequence (DNA): TGTGCCAGCAGCTTGGACAGGGGCCTTGGCTACACCTTC. This rearrangement joins TRBV5-6 to TRBJ1-2; 7 positions agree with TRBD1. This CDR3 has 13 amino acids. V lost 0 bases and J lost 7; bases outside the gene matches: 3. Germline CDR1 SGHDT, CDR2 YYEEEE. The variable domain in full, completed from reference TRBV5-6 and TRBJ1-2, reads DAGVTQSPTHLIKTRGQQVTLRCSPKSGHDTVSWYQQALGQGPQFIFQYYEEEERQRGNFPDRFSGHQFPNYSSELNVNALLLGDSALYLCASSLDRGLGYTFGSGTRLTVV.

The J gene is TRBJ1-3, the V gene TRBV30; D is unclear. Germline CDR1 reads GTSNPN; CDR2 reads SVGIG (reference sequence). V lost 4 bases to trimming and J lost 0 bases, with 13 bases between them. This CDR3 is 15 amino acids long. The DNA for the CDR3 is TGTGCCTGGATAACTTCGATTTACTCTGGAAACACCATATATTTT. Translation gives CAWITSIYSGNTIYF.

CDR3 residues: CASSLGLTGELFF. For the CDR3, the DNA is TGTGCCAGCAGCCTAGGACTCACCGGGGAGCTGTTTTTT. The chain links TRBV5-4 to TRBJ2-2, with D perhaps TRBD2 (5 bases). This CDR3 contains 13 residues. Trimming pared 4 bases from V and 4 bases from J, leaving 8 bases between. CDR1 SGHNT and CDR2 YYREEE come from the germline V gene (reference sequence).

The chain couples TRBV14 to TRBJ2-3, with D possibly being TRBD1 (5 bases). CDR3 length equals 18 residues. Trimming cost V 0 bases and J 7 bases, with 23 bases left between them. Germline CDR1 SGHDN, CDR2 FVKESK. For the CDR3, the DNA is TGTGCCAGCAGCCAAGATTGGCCGCGGACAAAGAGGACGCATACGCAGTATTTT. Translating gives CASSQDWPRTKRTHTQYF.

The V and J genes are TRBV7-9 and TRBJ2-1; tentatively, D is TRBD2 (6 bases). Germline V gives CDR1 SEHNR, CDR2 FQNEAQ (reference sequence). Trimming took off 5 bases at V and 7 bases at J, with 18 bases between the two ends. The CDR3 loop spans 15 amino acids. DNA of the CDR3: TGTGCCAGCAGCCTGCCTGGGGGGATATGGAATGAGCAGTTCTTC. This encodes CASSLPGGIWNEQFF. Complete variable domain (other parts from reference TRBV7-9 and TRBJ2-1): DTGVSQNPRHKITKRGQNVTFRCDPISEHNRLYWYRQTLGQGPEFLTYFQNEAQLEKSRLLSDRFSAERPKGSFSTLEIQRTEQGDSAMYLCASSLPGGIWNEQFFGPGTRLTVL.

The J gene is TRBJ2-7, the V gene TRBV11-2; tentative D call: TRBD2 (6 bases). The CDR3 sequence is 15 residues long. Germline V gives CDR1 SGHAT, CDR2 FQNNGV. V gave up 1 base and J gave up 0 bases, with 10 bases separating them. DNA for the CDR3: TGTGCCAGCAGCTTAGCGCGGGGAAGCTCCTACGAGCAGTACTTC. Translation: CASSLARGSSYEQYF.

The chain couples TRBV4-3 to TRBJ2-1; TRBD1 agrees at 8 bases. V lost 0 bases, J lost 5 bases, and 9 bases stayed unmatched. Germline V gene data show CDR1 as LGHNA and CDR2 as YSLEER. The CDR3 has 17 residues. CDR3 in amino acids: CASSQEGVGTGNNEQFF. The CDR3 DNA reads TGCGCCAGCAGCCAAGAAGGTGTTGGGACAGGCAACAATGAGCAGTTCTTC.

The chain joins TRBV10-3 to TRBJ2-7, with a weak D call TRBD2 (5 bases). Trimming left V 11 bases short and J 3 bases short, with 23 bases between. Per the germline V gene, CDR1 is ENHRY and CDR2 is SYGVKD. The CDR3 loop spans 15 amino acids. CDR3 region: CASQTDTHGIYEQYF. The CDR3 coding sequence is TGTGCCTCCCAAACCGACACTCACGGGATCTACGAGCAGTACTTC.